This paragraph covers one TCR beta chain sequence. The antigen this receptor binds is unknown. The input lacks base qualities; no much larger clone sits a single base away. The library was prepared using PCR. The instrument was an Illumina HiSeq 2500. TCR library preparation used molecular barcoding, with unique molecular identifiers applied to normalize quantification of the TCRbeta repertoire. Using fastp trimming at Q25 and MiXCR clonotype assembly, TCRdb reanalyzed the public sequencing data and kept in-frame beta chains. Each entry merges the rows of one CDR3 protein and shows their most common DNA and genes. The sample data list about 610,000 distinct CDR3 sequences, and 10% to 13% of these were observed just once. Of the sample, about 4% falls within the top ten clones. The sample comes from a study of T-cell reconstitution after alpha-beta-depleted transplantation in children (dated by TCRdb to 2016 to 2017). Turning to the overall study: Using TCR repertoire profiling, the study quantitatively followed how T-cell immune reconstitution unfolded in children after TCRalphabeta/CD19-depleted allogeneic hematopoietic cell transplantation.

According to the germline V gene, CDR1 reads MNHEY and CDR2 reads SVGEGT. Inclusive of the bounding cysteine and phenylalanine, the CDR3 is 14 residues long. Only CDR3 DNA remains: 42 bases, in frame from the first base. The V and J ends are trimmed by 6 bases and 5 bases, leaving 16 bases between them. The rearrangement combines TRBV6-2 or TRBV6-3 with TRBJ2-5; the D gene may be TRBD1 or TRBD2, since each aligns over 5 bases. Here the sequenced sample was PBMCs from the stem cell graft donor, taken from the stem cell graft. This clonotype was obtained from a human donor who donated a stem cell graft to a child with acute myeloid leukemia. The DNA is as follows: TGTGCCAGCAGGCCCGGACGAGGGGAGGAGACCCAGTACTTC. Its product reads: CASRPGRGEETQYF.